A selection of T cell receptor beta chains follows, all from one sample in a study of shared clonotypes between healthy human individuals. Data came from immunoSEQ multiplex PCR; TCRdb stores just in-frame clones and leaves some out. The top ten clones hold 9.5% to 15% of a sample with approximately 470,000 clones, around four fifths of them seen once. The sequenced sample was PBMCs. These receptors were obtained from a woman aged 40 to 50 in good health. Some clones in this sample may be carry-over from other donors' samples. Each CDR3 is given with its conserved first and last residue. A D gene is named only where the DNA matches it firmly. Only part of the rows carry a size: once, few, many, or a class if the clone is expanded.

j_call: TRBJ2-5
clone_size: -
d_call: -
v_call: TRBV5-1
cdr3_nt: TGCGCCAGCAGCTTGCAAGCAGGTCTTGAGACCCAGTACTTC
cdr3_aa: CASSLQAGLETQYF

j_call: TRBJ2-7
clone_size: -
d_call: -
v_call: TRBV6-6
cdr3_nt: TGTGCCAGCAGTTACTCGTTGAGGGGGGGGTACGAGCAGTACTTC
cdr3_aa: CASSYSLRGGYEQYF

j_call: TRBJ2-7
clone_size: -
d_call: -
v_call: TRBV4-1
cdr3_nt: TGCGCCAGCAGCCAAGGGATCCAACGGGGCGAGCAGTACTTC
cdr3_aa: CASSQGIQRGEQYF

j_call: TRBJ2-5
clone_size: -
d_call: -
v_call: TRBV6-5
cdr3_nt: TGTGCCAGCAGTGCGGGCCAAGAGACCCAGTACTTC
cdr3_aa: CASSAGQETQYF

j_call: TRBJ1-1
clone_size: few
d_call: -
v_call: TRBV29-1
cdr3_nt: TGCAGCGTTGACAGAAACACTGAAGCTTTCTTT
cdr3_aa: CSVDRNTEAFF

j_call: TRBJ2-1
clone_size: -
d_call: -
v_call: TRBV27
cdr3_nt: TGTGCCAGCGCTTTTGGCCGGGACTTCACGTACAATGAGCAGTTCTTC
cdr3_aa: CASAFGRDFTYNEQFF

j_call: TRBJ2-7
clone_size: -
d_call: -
v_call: TRBV28
cdr3_nt: TGTGCCAGCAGTTCACTCTACGAGCAGTACTTC
cdr3_aa: CASSSLYEQYF

j_call: TRBJ2-3
clone_size: -
d_call: -
v_call: TRBV9
cdr3_nt: TGTGCCAGCAGCGTCCTGGGGCCTAGCACAGATACGCAGTATTTT
cdr3_aa: CASSVLGPSTDTQYF

j_call: TRBJ2-7
clone_size: once
d_call: TRBD1
v_call: TRBV27
cdr3_nt: TGTGCCAGCAGTTTGGGGGACAGGGGCTACGAGCAGTACTTC
cdr3_aa: CASSLGDRGYEQYF

j_call: TRBJ1-3
clone_size: -
d_call: -
v_call: TRBV7-9
cdr3_nt: TGTGCCAGCAGCTTCTGGGTTAGCTCTGGAAACACCATATATTTT
cdr3_aa: CASSFWVSSGNTIYF

j_call: TRBJ2-6
clone_size: -
d_call: TRBD1
v_call: TRBV18
cdr3_nt: TGTGCCAGCTCACCATTTACAGGGGGTCGCGAGGCCAACGTCCTGACTTTC
cdr3_aa: CASSPFTGGREANVLTF

j_call: TRBJ2-5
clone_size: -
d_call: -
v_call: TRBV28
cdr3_nt: TGTGCCAGCAGTCGGAGGATTAGGGTTGACGAGACCCAGTACTTC
cdr3_aa: CASSRRIRVDETQYF

j_call: TRBJ2-3
clone_size: few
d_call: TRBD2
v_call: TRBV28
cdr3_nt: TGTGCCAGCAGTTCCGCGGGACTAGTCCTGTATACGCAGTATTTT
cdr3_aa: CASSSAGLVLYTQYF

j_call: TRBJ2-2
clone_size: -
d_call: TRBD1
v_call: TRBV14
cdr3_nt: TGTGCCAGCAGCCGAGACAGGGTCGGGGAGCTGTTTTTT
cdr3_aa: CASSRDRVGELFF

j_call: TRBJ1-1
clone_size: -
d_call: TRBD1
v_call: TRBV19
cdr3_nt: TGTGCCAGTACCATTCAGGGGGCGAACACTGAAGCTTTCTTT
cdr3_aa: CASTIQGANTEAFF

j_call: TRBJ1-6
clone_size: -
d_call: TRBD1
v_call: TRBV7-3
cdr3_nt: TGTGCCAGCAGCTTACAGGGGGACGTTGATTCACCCCTCCACTTT
cdr3_aa: CASSLQGDVDSPLHF

j_call: TRBJ2-5
clone_size: -
d_call: TRBD1
v_call: TRBV7-3
cdr3_nt: TGTGCCAGCAGCCCTCCGGGACAGGGGCGGGAGACCCAGTACTTC
cdr3_aa: CASSPPGQGRETQYF

j_call: TRBJ2-1
clone_size: -
d_call: TRBD2
v_call: TRBV13
cdr3_nt: TGTGCCAGCAGCCCCCGTGGCAGCGGGGTTGGGTGGGATGAGCAGTTCTTC
cdr3_aa: CASSPRGSGVGWDEQFF

j_call: TRBJ2-1
clone_size: once
d_call: -
v_call: TRBV19
cdr3_nt: TGTGCCAGTAGTATTTCCTACAATGAGCAGTTCTTC
cdr3_aa: CASSISYNEQFF

j_call: TRBJ2-3
clone_size: -
d_call: TRBD1
v_call: TRBV7-9
cdr3_nt: TGTGCCAGCAGTCACACCCCCGGGACAGGGCCCACAGATACGCAGTATTTT
cdr3_aa: CASSHTPGTGPTDTQYF

j_call: TRBJ2-2
clone_size: -
d_call: -
v_call: TRBV7-2
cdr3_nt: TGTGCCAGCAGCTTAGCGGGAAGCACCGGGGAGCTGTTTTTT
cdr3_aa: CASSLAGSTGELFF

j_call: TRBJ2-5
clone_size: -
d_call: -
v_call: TRBV6-5
cdr3_nt: TGTGCCAGCAGTCAGATGGTTAGCGAAGGGTCCCAGTACTTC
cdr3_aa: CASSQMVSEGSQYF

j_call: TRBJ2-7
clone_size: -
d_call: -
v_call: TRBV18
cdr3_nt: TGTGCCAGCTCACCTCTGGAGGGCTACGAGCAGTACTTC
cdr3_aa: CASSPLEGYEQYF

j_call: TRBJ2-1
clone_size: -
d_call: TRBD2
v_call: TRBV29-1
cdr3_nt: TGCAGCGTTGCGGGTAGCGGGAGTGGGAATGAGCAGTTCTTC
cdr3_aa: CSVAGSGSGNEQFF

j_call: TRBJ2-7
clone_size: -
d_call: -
v_call: TRBV27
cdr3_nt: TGTGCCAGCAGTCCCCGGGACACCTCCTACGAGCAGTACTTC
cdr3_aa: CASSPRDTSYEQYF

j_call: TRBJ2-2
clone_size: -
d_call: -
v_call: TRBV13
cdr3_nt: TGTGCCAGCAGCTTAGGAGTCGAGAACACCGGGGAGCTGTTTTTT
cdr3_aa: CASSLGVENTGELFF

j_call: TRBJ1-3
clone_size: -
d_call: TRBD1
v_call: TRBV30
cdr3_nt: TGTGCCTGGAGTGCCTTCCGGGACAGGGGACCTGGAAACACCATATATTTT
cdr3_aa: CAWSAFRDRGPGNTIYF

j_call: TRBJ2-7
clone_size: -
d_call: -
v_call: TRBV2
cdr3_nt: TGTGCCAGCGTTTCATCCCCGTCCTACGAGCAGTACTTC
cdr3_aa: CASVSSPSYEQYF

j_call: TRBJ2-7
clone_size: few
d_call: TRBD1
v_call: TRBV27
cdr3_nt: TGTGCCAGCAGTTTAAAACCCCCGACAGGGAGAGGGTACGAGCAGTACTTC
cdr3_aa: CASSLKPPTGRGYEQYF

j_call: TRBJ2-3
clone_size: -
d_call: TRBD2
v_call: TRBV11-2
cdr3_nt: TGTGCCAGCAGCTCCGGACTAGCGGGAGGAACAGATACGCAGTATTTT
cdr3_aa: CASSSGLAGGTDTQYF

j_call: TRBJ2-7
clone_size: few
d_call: TRBD2
v_call: TRBV9
cdr3_nt: TGTGCCAGCAGCGTAGGGGCTAGCGGGGCCTACGAGCAGTACTTC
cdr3_aa: CASSVGASGAYEQYF

j_call: TRBJ2-2
clone_size: -
d_call: -
v_call: TRBV6-5
cdr3_nt: TGTGCCAGCAGCCTAGACCGGGAGCGCACCGGGGAGCTGTTTTTT
cdr3_aa: CASSLDRERTGELFF